This T cell receptor (beta chain) is from a study of memory CD4+ T cells and cytomegalovirus serostatus. The sort gate was single viable CD3+CD4+CD8-CD45RO+ cells for memory CD4+ T cells. Whole-study results and caveats: CD4+ memory repertoires contained about 40% of the roughly 150 reported CMV TCRbeta sequences.

A single count supports this clone. Antigen: not known. This CDR3 spans 16 amino acids. V gave up 2 bases and J gave up 1 base; unmatched junction bases: 4. Germline V gene lookup returns CDR1 SGHNT and CDR2 YYREEE (reference sequence). Sequencing used immunoSEQ multiplex PCR; TCRdb keeps in-frame clones, though not all of them. The sample has 25,000 or so clones, approximately 80% seen once. This clonotype originated in an adult in good health and CMV-seronegative. The sample consisted of memory CD4+ T cells from blood. V is TRBV5-4 and J is TRBJ1-3; 9 bases align to TRBD1. CDR3 in amino acids: CASSLSGTGSGNTIYF. The CDR3 DNA reads as TGTGCCAGCAGCTTATCCGGGACAGGGTCTGGAAACACCATATATTTT.